The present T cell receptor (beta chain) was sequenced within a study of cytomegalovirus exposure and HLA in healthy donors. Study-wide results and limits: A link between a missense DCLRE1C variant and TCR beta V- and J-gene trimming emerged from a later analysis. Cytomegalovirus-associated TCR beta chains were listed, numbering approximately 150.

Primers for the PCR totalled 60 Vbeta and 13 Jbeta. Only in-frame clones appear in the TCRdb table, and some are missing; sequencing was by immunoSEQ multiplex PCR. Of about 160,000 clones listed, 70% to 85% are singletons. A word on this clone: Antigen unknown.

The sample was PBMCs. The receptor comes from a male donor in good health and CMV-seronegative.

CDR3 protein: CASSSRDEQYF. The CDR3 DNA follows: TGTGCCAGCAGCTCCCGGGACGAGCAGTACTTC. The rearrangement joins TRBV7-9 to TRBJ2-7; D unclear. Germline V gives CDR1 SEHNR, CDR2 FQNEAQ (reference sequence). This CDR3 has 11 amino acids. Trimming removed 4 bases from V and 5 bases from J, with 6 bases in between.